This T cell receptor (beta chain) stems from a study of CD8+ T cells in alopecia areata. The CDR3 runs to 11 residues. Germline V gene lookup returns CDR1 MNHEY and CDR2 SVGAGI. V shed 3 bases and J shed 8 bases, with 4 bases lying between them. This clone was picked up a small number of times. RNA, once extracted, was reverse transcribed into cDNA for use as the sequencing template. Assay: immunoSEQ multiplex PCR; the TCRdb copy retains only in-frame clones and omits some. The top ten hold approximately 16% of the sample, which has more than 110,000 clones, nearly 55% seen once. The treatment is: oral pan-JAK inhibitor, 5-10 mg twice daily.

The chain has TRBV6-5 and TRBJ2-2; D is unresolved. The TCR was taken from a human donor with alopecia areata. This specimen was CD8+ T cells sorted from blood, taken at week 4, from a patient treated with tofacitinib. DNA for the CDR3: TGTGCCAGCAGTTATATGGGGGAGCTGTTTTTT. The encoded protein is CASSYMGELFF.